The 4 T cell receptor beta chains below come from one sample, sequenced in a study of T cells in Graves' hyperthyroidism and ophthalmopathy. RNA transcripts yielded amplified TCR beta CDR3 regions. First-round RT-PCR with HTBI primers amplified the TCR CDR3 region. TCRdb fed the multiplex PCR reads into MiXCR, producing one record per CDR3 protein. This sample yields 450,000 to 600,000 distinct CDR3 sequences, of which roughly 15% are seen a single time; approximately 14% belongs to the top ten. The specimen was blood. The receptors originated from a woman aged 40 to 49 with Graves' hyperthyroidism.

Relative to its sample, this clonotype is medium-sized (0.01 to 0.1%). V is TRBV27 and J is TRBJ2-7, with 8 bases fitting TRBD1. Germline CDR1 and CDR2: MNHEY and SMNVEV (reference sequence). V was pared by 6 bases and J by 5 bases, with 6 bases of the junction left unmatched. The CDR3 contains 13 residues. The CDR3 is CASRTGAVNEQYF. The CDR3 bases are TGTGCCAGCAGGACAGGGGCAGTAAACGAGCAGTACTTC.

This clonotype was recorded at least ten times. The chain combines TRBV28 with TRBJ1-1; perhaps TRBD1 as D (5 bases). V was clipped by 6 bases and J by 1 base, with 12 bases between them. Per germline, CDR1 MDHEN and CDR2 SYDVKM. The CDR3 extends over 14 amino acids. Here the CDR3 reads CASSWGRPNTEAFF. DNA of the CDR3: TGTGCCAGCAGCTGGGGCAGGCCGAACACTGAAGCTTTCTTT.

Comment on this clonotype: One junction end disagrees with the germline gene, perhaps due to a read error. J is TRBJ2-3 and V is TRBV13; D is uncertain. CDR3 length equals 20 residues. Germline V gene lookup returns CDR1 PRHDT and CDR2 FYEKMQ (reference sequence). The CDR3 DNA reads as TGCGCCAGCAGCCAAGAAGGTTGGTCCGGTTTATCCCCGAACACAGATACGCAGTATTTT. It specifies CASSQEGWSGLSPNTDTQYF.

This clonotype was seen once. The rearrangement links TRBV27 to TRBJ1-2; D unresolved. The CDR3 contains 13 residues. CDR1 and CDR2 from the germline V gene are MNHEY and SMNVEV (reference sequence). Trimming shortened V by 2 bases and J by 3 bases, and 7 bases separated the two germline ends. Here the CDR3 reads CASSLGSYYGYTF. The CDR3 DNA is TGTGCCAGCAGTTTAGGATCTTACTATGGCTACACCTTC.